The subject of this entry is one TCR beta chain. The antigen is not known. This record comes from a study of cytomegalovirus exposure and HLA in healthy donors. Study results and caveats: Being productive about 90% or about 30% of the time was typical of most TCR beta V segments in an earlier analysis.

V was clipped by 6 bases and J by 3 bases, with 15 bases between them. The CDR3 is 14 residues long. CDR1 is MDHEN and CDR2 is SYDVKM in the germline V gene. The primer mix had 60 Vbeta and 13 Jbeta primers. Libraries were prepared by immunoSEQ multiplex PCR; TCRdb keeps only in-frame clonotypes and omits some of them. This sample has approximately 140,000 clones, with roughly 90% found just once. The sequence derives from a woman in her 40s in good health and CMV-seronegative. Sequencing input: PBMCs. The V and J genes are TRBV28 and TRBJ2-7, with D tentatively TRBD2 (6 bases). This chain's CDR3 is CASSRGRGLYEQYF. The CDR3 DNA reads TGTGCCAGCAGCCGGGGTCGGGGACTCTACGAGCAGTACTTC.